The clone carrying this T cell receptor beta chain was counted only a few times. Its antigen is not known. The data derive from a study of T cell responses to AZD1222 COVID-19 vaccine. TCRdb's table, derived via immunoSEQ multiplex PCR, lists solely in-frame clones and lacks some. The data hold 45,000 to 55,000 clones, with around 84% observed a single time. Overall study findings and caveats: CD4 TCRs covered the whole spike, strongest at regions 160-218 and 743-854.

V lost 8 bases to trimming and J lost 9 bases, with 26 bases between them. The CDR3 is 15 amino acids. The germline V gene has CDR1 SGHVS and CDR2 FNYEAQ. The origin of this receptor is an adult in good health. The V gene is TRBV7-6, the J gene TRBJ2-7; perhaps D is TRBD1 or TRBD2 (6 bases each). The specimen comprised peripheral blood, sampled on day 0 of AZD1222 vaccination. The CDR3 DNA is TGTGCCAGCTCGGGTACACAGGGAGTCCACGGGGGGCAGTACTTC. This gives the protein CASSGTQGVHGGQYF.